Presented here are 28 T cell receptor beta chains from one specimen sequenced in a study of blood T cells in healthy people across ages. Combining a sample-barcoded 5' primer with a J-beta primer mix, a second PCR ran for about 6 to 11 cycles. TCRdb re-called the 5' RACE reads with MiXCR, one entry per CDR3 protein. This sample carries some 940,000 distinct CDR3 sequences, about 28% of them seen once, and the ten largest clones take more than 8.5%. This same sample was also part of a study on T cells of mothers and their children.

The sample comprised blood. The source is a woman aged 35 to 49 in good health.

Worth noting for this clonotype: A read error is possible here, since a much larger clone lies one base away. The chain uses TRBV15 and TRBJ2-7; no clear D gene. V lost 0 bases and J 7 bases, leaving 19 bases between the germline ends. Germline loops: CDR1 LNHNV, CDR2 YYDKDF (reference sequence). CDR3 length: 16 amino acids. The CDR3 DNA sequence: TGTGCCACCAGCAGAGATCCCAGCCTAACCTACAATGAGCAGTACTTC. Its translation: CATSRDPSLTYNEQYF.

This clonotype was seen a handful of times. Just one base apart from a much larger clone, this may be a read error. The V call is TRBV20-1, the J call TRBJ2-3, with 11 nucleotides matching TRBD2. CDR3 length: 15 amino acids. The V and J ends lost 5 bases and 5 bases, in that order; junction bases with no gene match: 9. Germline CDR1 DFQATT, CDR2 SNEGSKA (reference sequence). The CDR3 sequence is CSAQLAGALGDTQYF. The CDR3 DNA reads TGCAGTGCTCAACTAGCGGGGGCCCTGGGAGATACGCAGTATTTT.

The chain employs TRBV4-3 and TRBJ2-1, with a possible D match to TRBD2 (8 bases). The CDR3 is 14 amino acids. Germline lookup yields CDR1 LGHNA and CDR2 YSLEER. V lost 4 bases to trimming and J lost 8 bases, with 15 bases between them. DNA for the CDR3: TGCGCCAGCAGCCCCGGGAGGGGGCAGGATGAGCAGTTCTTC. Encoded protein: CASSPGRGQDEQFF.

To note about this clonotype: Since the CDR3 does not end with the conserved phenylalanine or tryptophan, this likely comes from a read error. This chain uses TRBV24-1 with TRBJ2-1, with 7 positions matching TRBD1. The V gene end was trimmed by 1 base and the J gene end by 5 bases; junction bases not matched to a gene: 7. This CDR3 is 16 amino acids long. Germline V gene data show CDR1 as KGHDR and CDR2 as SFDVKD. In DNA form, the CDR3 reads TGTGCCACCAGTGATTTAAAGGGGGCGACCCACAATGAGCAGTTCGTC. Protein: CATSDLKGATHNEQFV.

This clonotype was observed at least ten times. The chain combines TRBV9 with TRBJ2-5, with a possible D match to TRBD2 (5 bases). This CDR3 comprises 14 residues. CDR1 is SGDLS and CDR2 is YYNGEE in the germline V gene. The V gene lost 1 base and the J gene lost 0 bases, with 7 bases spanning the gap. CDR3 in amino acids: CASSVTGNQETQYF. In nucleotides, the CDR3 is TGTGCCAGCAGCGTAACGGGGAACCAAGAGACCCAGTACTTC.

Many counts were recorded for this clonotype. Germline and junction disagree at one end, which may indicate a read error. This chain uses TRBV7-7 with TRBJ2-1; D is unresolved. From germline, CDR1 is SSHAT and CDR2 FNYEAQ (reference sequence). CDR3 length: 17 residues. The CDR3 DNA sequence: TGTGCTAGCAGCTTATCGTACCTTCGAAGCTCCTACAATGAGCAGTTCTTC. This encodes CASSLSYLRSSYNEQFF. Full variable domain (remainder filled in from reference TRBV7-7 and TRBJ2-1): GAGVSQSPRYKVTKRGQDVTLRCDPISSHATLYWYQQALGQGPEFLTYFNYEAQPDKSGLPSDRFSAERPEGSISTLTIQRTEQRDSAMYRCASSLSYLRSSYNEQFFGPGTRLTVL.

The J gene is TRBJ1-3, the V gene TRBV6-5; D possibly corresponds to TRBD1 (5 bases). The germline CDR1 and CDR2 sequences are MNHEY and SVGAGI. CDR3 size: 16 residues. Trimming removed 2 bases from V and 0 bases from J, with 11 bases in between. The CDR3 DNA reads TGTGCCAGCAGTTACCGAGGGGACCACTCTGGAAACACCATATATTTT. Translated: CASSYRGDHSGNTIYF.

The rearrangement links TRBV9 to TRBJ1-2; D is unresolved. Looked up from germline, CDR1 is SGDLS and CDR2 is YYNGEE. V lost 0 bases and J 7 bases, leaving 13 bases between the germline ends. This CDR3 is built from 14 residues. The CDR3 sequence is CASSVAKTGGGYTF. The CDR3 DNA sequence: TGTGCCAGCAGCGTAGCTAAAACGGGTGGTGGCTACACCTTC.

Worth noting for this clonotype: A much larger clone differs by one base, so this may be a read error. The V gene is TRBV7-3, the J gene TRBJ2-5, with a tentative D call TRBD2 (6 bases). CDR1 is SGHTA and CDR2 is FQGTGA in the germline V gene. V gave up 5 bases and J gave up 11 bases, with 18 bases separating them. This CDR3 spans 13 amino acids. CDR3 region: CASSTGLSDEQYF. The DNA for the CDR3 is TGTGCCAGCAGCACGGGACTGAGCGATGAGCAGTACTTC.

The genes are TRBV21-1 and TRBJ1-4. TRBV21-1 constitutes a pseudogene. CDR3 length equals 18 residues. The CDR3 region is CPSSSRGAKIATNEKLFF. The CDR3 DNA reads TGTCCCAGCAGCTCGCGGGGGGCCAAGATTGCAACTAATGAAAAACTGTTTTTT.

This clonotype was counted at least ten times. The chain joins TRBV29-1 to TRBJ2-3; no reliable D call. The length of the CDR3 is 17 residues. The V end lost 0 bases, the J end lost 4 bases, and 20 bases lay between the germline ends. Germline assignment: CDR1 SQVTM and CDR2 ANQGSEA. The CDR3 nucleotides read TGCAGCGTTGAAGATCGACGGACGAAGGTGTTAGCAGATACGCAGTATTTT. It encodes CSVEDRRTKVLADTQYF.

This chain uses TRBV7-9 with TRBJ2-5, with D possibly matching TRBD2 (6 bases). The CDR3 loop spans 13 amino acids. V shed 9 bases and J shed 1 base, with 12 bases lying between them. CDR1 is SEHNR and CDR2 is FQNEAQ in the germline V gene (reference sequence). The CDR3 is CASRPEGQETQYF. CDR3 nucleotides: TGTGCCAGTCGACCGGAGGGCCAAGAGACCCAGTACTTC.

This clonotype was counted at least ten times. The chain employs TRBV29-1 and TRBJ2-3; D is ambiguous. V was shortened by 5 bases and J by 2 bases, with 8 bases between the two germline ends. Germline values: CDR1 SQVTM, CDR2 ANQGSEA. This CDR3 is built from 12 residues. The CDR3 DNA reads as TGCAGCGTTCGCCATGCCACAGATACGCAGTATTTT. As protein: CSVRHATDTQYF.

This clonotype was detected many times. The rearrangement links TRBV5-1 to TRBJ2-3; perhaps TRBD2 as D (5 bases). Germline V gene lookup returns CDR1 SGHRS and CDR2 YFSETQ. The CDR3 runs to 16 residues. Between the trimmed V and J ends, which lost 3 bases and 0 bases, there was a span of 14 bases. CDR3 bases: TGCGCCAGCAGCTACTACCGGAGGACCAGCACAGATACGCAGTATTTT. Its protein product is CASSYYRRTSTDTQYF.

The chain carries TRBV7-2 and TRBJ2-7; D not certain. The CDR3 totals 13 residues. Trimming removed 2 bases from V and 4 bases from J, with 9 bases in between. The germline gives CDR1 SGHTA, CDR2 FQGNSA. CDR3 in amino acids: CASSLMGPYEQYF. The CDR3 region has the DNA TGTGCCAGCAGCTTAATGGGCCCTTACGAGCAGTACTTC.

As for this clonotype: A read error may be the cause here, since a much bigger clone is one base away. The chain joins TRBV2 to TRBJ2-5; TRBD2 aligns across 7 bases. The CDR3 loop spans 13 amino acids. CDR1 is SNHLY and CDR2 is FYNNEI in the germline V gene. CDR3 protein: CASSRDYHETQYF. The CDR3 bases are TGTGCCAGCAGTAGGGACTACCATGAGACCCAGTACTTC.

This clonotype was seen at least ten times. This chain joins TRBV20-1 and TRBJ2-7; D possibly corresponds to TRBD2 (5 bases). Germline CDR1 DFQATT, CDR2 SNEGSKA (reference sequence). There are 13 residues in the CDR3. V was pared by 4 bases and J by 3 bases, with 13 bases between. The CDR3 DNA reads TGCAGTGCTATACGGGAAGAGGTCTACGAGCAGTACTTC. It yields the protein CSAIREEVYEQYF.

This sequence joins TRBV6-1 and TRBJ1-2, with D unresolved. Germline-derived CDR1 and CDR2 are MNHNS and SASEGT. Trimming cost V 1 base and J 4 bases, with 10 bases left between them. This CDR3 has 14 amino acids. The DNA of the CDR3 is TGTGCCAGCAGTGAAGGGGAGGTTGGCTATGGCTACACCTTC. Protein: CASSEGEVGYGYTF.

The rearrangement links TRBV6-6 to TRBJ2-7; 9 bases fit TRBD2. Trimming removed 2 bases from V and 5 bases from J; junction bases left unmatched: 7. Germline loops: CDR1 MNHNY, CDR2 SVGAGI (reference sequence). The CDR3 runs 15 residues. This CDR3 is CASSYRSSGVDEQYF. The CDR3, as DNA: TGTGCCAGCAGTTACAGGTCTAGCGGGGTCGACGAGCAGTACTTC.

In this sample, this clonotype turned up many times. The V call is TRBV10-3, the J call TRBJ2-7, with a weak D call TRBD2 (6 bases). V lost 4 bases and J lost 0, with 7 bases in between. Germline assignment: CDR1 ENHRY and CDR2 SYGVKD. CDR3 size: 13 residues. The CDR3 nucleotides read TGTGCCATCAGTGGGCGGGACTCCTACGAGCAGTACTTC. Protein product: CAISGRDSYEQYF.

In DNA form, the CDR3 reads TGTGCCAGCAGCCTCCCGGGACAGGGGGCGAGCGGTGGCTACACCTTC. Encoded protein: CASSLPGQGASGGYTF. The V and J genes are TRBV7-9 and TRBJ1-2, with TRBD1 identical over 12 bases. The ends lost 5 bases at V and 7 bases at J; junction bases unmatched: 11. Germline V CDR1 and CDR2: SEHNR, FQNEAQ (reference sequence). The CDR3 consists of 16 residues.

This clonotype has ten or more counts. The chain joins TRBV7-6 to TRBJ2-3; no definite D call. Trimming left V 5 bases short and J 1 base short, with 7 bases between. The CDR3 length is 13 residues. CDR1 is SGHVS, CDR2 FNYEAQ, per germline. The CDR3 nucleotides read TGTGCCAGCAGCCGCGCGGGCACAGATACGCAGTATTTT. This gives the protein CASSRAGTDTQYF.

In the case of this clonotype: Sequence at one end of the junction differs from germline and may be a read error. The chain combines TRBV5-5 with TRBJ2-6; tentative D call: TRBD1 (5 bases). This CDR3 is 14 amino acids long. Germline V gene data show CDR1 as SGHKS and CDR2 as YYEKEE (reference sequence). The CDR3 region is CASSPTSGANVPTF. CDR3 nucleotide sequence: TGTGCCAGCAGCCCTACCTCTGGGGCCAACGTCCCGACTTTC.

V is TRBV20-1 and J is TRBJ1-3; weak D call: TRBD1 (5 bases). Germline V gives CDR1 DFQATT, CDR2 SNEGSKA (reference sequence). Trimming took off 6 bases at V and 6 bases at J, with 18 bases between the two ends. There are 14 residues in the CDR3. CDR3 DNA: TGCAGTGCAGAAAGGGACGGAGGTCAAAACACCATATATTTT. Translating it yields CSAERDGGQNTIYF.

Regarding this clonotype: A read error may be the cause here, since a much bigger clone is one base away. The chain couples TRBV20-1 to TRBJ2-5; 9 bases are a match to TRBD1. The CDR3 has 15 residues. Per germline, CDR1 DFQATT and CDR2 SNEGSKA (reference sequence). J gave up 4 bases and V 7 bases, and 13 bases lay outside the gene matches. The CDR3 region has the DNA TGCAGTGTGGTTATCGGGGACAGGGCAAGAGAGACCCAGTACTTC. Its translation is CSVVIGDRARETQYF.

V usage is TRBV7-9 and J usage is TRBJ1-2, with D perhaps TRBD1 (6 bases). The CDR3 is 15 residues long. Germline values: CDR1 SEHNR, CDR2 FQNEAQ (reference sequence). V was trimmed by 6 bases and J by 8 bases, leaving 22 bases between them. As DNA, the CDR3 is TGTGCCAGCAGACAAAAGCCGGGACACCTGAGGGGCTACACCTTC. As protein: CASRQKPGHLRGYTF.

This clonotype was observed a handful of times. At one end the junction does not follow the germline gene, possibly because of a read error. The rearrangement uses TRBV7-4 and TRBJ2-7; 7 bases align to TRBD1. Germline CDR1 reads SGHVT; CDR2 reads SQSDAQ. The length of the CDR3 is 19 residues. The CDR3 nucleotides read TGTGCCAGCAGCCGACACCCCTTACCTTTGGGACAGTTAATCTACAAGCAGTACTTC. Translating it yields CASSRHPLPLGQLIYKQYF.

This clonotype was observed a few times. The CDR3 sequence is CASSDSLDYNEQFF. As DNA, the CDR3 is TGTGCCAGCAGTGATTCCCTGGACTACAATGAGCAGTTCTTC. The chain combines TRBV25-1 with TRBJ2-1; D not certain. Germline V gene sequence: CDR1 MGHDK, CDR2 SYGVNS. The length of the CDR3 is 14 residues. Trimming left V 3 bases short and J 3 bases short, with 9 bases between.